The 13 T cell receptor beta chains below were found in one sample sequenced in a study of T cell changes during pregnancy in multiple sclerosis. Assay: immunoSEQ multiplex PCR; the TCRdb copy retains only in-frame clones and omits some. The data hold approximately 32,000 clones, with roughly 87% observed a single time. The material sequenced was CD8+ T cells from peripheral blood mononuclear cells, taken in the second trimester of pregnancy. Receptors originate from a female donor with multiple sclerosis, enrolled in a pregnancy study.

The gene calls are TRBV7-9 and TRBJ2-3, with 7 positions matching TRBD1. The germline V gene has CDR1 SEHNR and CDR2 FQNEAQ (reference sequence). J was trimmed by 5 bases and V by 5 bases; bases with no gene match: 13. This CDR3 has 16 residues. CDR3: CASSPRGTGKLDTQYF. The CDR3 DNA is TGTGCCAGCAGCCCCAGGGGGACGGGGAAGTTAGATACGCAGTATTTT.

Here the CDR3 reads CASGLVQGAKNIQYF. In nucleotides, the CDR3 is TGTGCTAGTGGTTTGGTACAGGGAGCCAAAAACATTCAGTACTTC. This chain uses TRBV12-5 with TRBJ2-4; possibly TRBD1 for D (6 bases). Germline CDR1 and CDR2: LGHNT and FRNRAP. With 0 bases removed from V and 0 bases from J, the gap between germline ends came to 6 bases. CDR3 length equals 15 residues.

CDR3 region: CASSFRRQGRPYEQYF. CDR3 sequence (DNA): TGTGCCAGCAGCTTCCGACGACAGGGACGACCCTACGAGCAGTACTTC. The chain uses TRBV7-6 and TRBJ2-7, with 7 bases lining up with TRBD1. The V gene's germline CDR1 is SGHVS and CDR2 FNYEAQ. CDR3 size: 16 residues. V lost 3 bases and J lost 2; bases outside the gene matches: 10.

V and J are TRBV30 and TRBJ2-7, with TRBD2 identical over 7 bases. Trimming removed 4 bases from V and 4 bases from J; junction bases left unmatched: 7. This CDR3 has 13 amino acids. CDR1 GTSNPN and CDR2 SVGIG come from the germline V gene (reference sequence). CDR3: CAWNAGASYEQYF. DNA of the CDR3: TGTGCCTGGAATGCGGGAGCCAGTTACGAGCAGTACTTC. Supplemented by reference TRBV30 and TRBJ2-7, the full variable domain reads SQTIHQWPATLVQPVGSPLSLECTVEGTSNPNLYWYRQAAGRGLQLLFYSVGIGQISSEVPQNLSASRPQDRQFILSSKKLLLSDSGFYLCAWNAGASYEQYFGPGTRLTVT.

J is TRBJ1-2 and V is TRBV2; 10 bases map to TRBD1. The germline V gene encodes CDR1 SNHLY and CDR2 FYNNEI. With 3 bases clipped from V and 4 bases from J, the junction kept 5 bases outside the gene matches. The CDR3 covers 15 residues. In nucleotides, the CDR3 is TGTGCCAGCAGTGAGGGGACAGGGGTGGGCTATGGCTACACCTTC. Protein sequence: CASSEGTGVGYGYTF.

This chain uses TRBV4-1 with TRBJ1-1; D perhaps matches TRBD1 (6 bases). CDR1 is MGHRA and CDR2 is YSYEKL in the germline V gene. Trimming took off 5 bases at V and 1 base at J, with 11 bases between the two ends. This CDR3 is built from 14 residues. The CDR3 nucleotides read TGCGCCAGCAGCGAACAGGGAAGGAACACTGAAGCTTTCTTT. This sequence encodes CASSEQGRNTEAFF.

Here the CDR3 DNA reads TGTGCCAGCAGTGAAAGACTAGCGGGATACAATGAGCAGTTCTTC. As protein: CASSERLAGYNEQFF. The V and J genes are TRBV2 and TRBJ2-1, with TRBD2 identical over 11 bases. Germline CDR1 reads SNHLY; CDR2 reads FYNNEI. The CDR3 loop spans 15 amino acids. Germline trimming cut 2 bases from V and 4 bases from J; bases unmatched to any gene: 1.

V gene TRBV6-1 combines with J gene TRBJ2-2; no firm D call. The CDR3 is made up of 15 amino acids. V lost 2 bases and J lost 4, with 11 bases in between. CDR1 and CDR2 from the germline V gene are MNHNS and SASEGT. The DNA for the CDR3 is TGTGCCAGCAGTGAAATGGTCAGTCGCACCGGGGAGCTGTTTTTT. It specifies CASSEMVSRTGELFF.

V usage is TRBV19 and J usage is TRBJ2-7; D is perhaps TRBD2 (6 bases). This CDR3 comprises 16 residues. Germline V gene data show CDR1 as LNHDA and CDR2 as SQIVND (reference sequence). Trimming cost V 5 bases and J 2 bases, with 19 bases left between them. The CDR3 DNA sequence: TGTGCCAGTAGTTCCCAGTTCCCGGGAGCCCCCTACGAGCAGTACTTC. It encodes CASSSQFPGAPYEQYF. The full variable domain, rest sourced from reference TRBV19 and TRBJ2-7, is DGGITQSPKYLFRKEGQNVTLSCEQNLNHDAMYWYRQDPGQGLRLIYYSQIVNDFQKGDIAEGYSVSREKKESFPLTVTSAQKNPTAFYLCASSSQFPGAPYEQYFGPGTRLTVT.

V and J are TRBV27 and TRBJ2-3; a possible D gene is TRBD2 (5 bases). Germline V lookup: CDR1 MNHEY, CDR2 SMNVEV (reference sequence). Trimming took 3 bases from V and 0 from J, leaving 13 bases between them. The CDR3 sequence is 16 residues long. The CDR3 here is CASSFHPGFSTDTQYF. The CDR3 DNA sequence: TGTGCCAGCAGTTTTCATCCGGGATTTAGCACAGATACGCAGTATTTT.

The genes are TRBV23-1 and TRBJ1-5; D uncertain. TRBV23-1 is annotated as an ORF whose role is uncertain. V lost 0 bases, J lost 1 base, and 13 bases lay in between. The CDR3 has 17 residues. The DNA of the CDR3 is TGCGCCAGCAGTCAATCGGGAGATGCGCTCAGCAATCAGCCCCAGCATTTT. Protein product: CASSQSGDALSNQPQHF.

The chain joins TRBV5-6 to TRBJ2-1; TRBD2 might be the D (6 bases). Per germline, CDR1 SGHDT and CDR2 YYEEEE. The ends were cut back, 6 bases at V and 0 bases at J, with 16 bases in the middle. The CDR3 sequence is 16 residues long. CDR3 coding DNA: TGTGCCAGCATCCGGGGGACCGGGCACTCCTACAATGAGCAGTTCTTC. This codes for CASIRGTGHSYNEQFF.

This chain links TRBV4-1 with TRBJ1-5, with 10 bases that match TRBD1. V lost 2 bases and J lost 5; bases outside the gene matches: 6. Germline V gene sequence: CDR1 MGHRA, CDR2 YSYEKL. The CDR3 extends over 16 amino acids. CDR3: CASSQWTGGRDQPQHF. In DNA, the CDR3 is TGCGCCAGCAGCCAATGGACAGGGGGGCGCGATCAGCCCCAGCATTTT.